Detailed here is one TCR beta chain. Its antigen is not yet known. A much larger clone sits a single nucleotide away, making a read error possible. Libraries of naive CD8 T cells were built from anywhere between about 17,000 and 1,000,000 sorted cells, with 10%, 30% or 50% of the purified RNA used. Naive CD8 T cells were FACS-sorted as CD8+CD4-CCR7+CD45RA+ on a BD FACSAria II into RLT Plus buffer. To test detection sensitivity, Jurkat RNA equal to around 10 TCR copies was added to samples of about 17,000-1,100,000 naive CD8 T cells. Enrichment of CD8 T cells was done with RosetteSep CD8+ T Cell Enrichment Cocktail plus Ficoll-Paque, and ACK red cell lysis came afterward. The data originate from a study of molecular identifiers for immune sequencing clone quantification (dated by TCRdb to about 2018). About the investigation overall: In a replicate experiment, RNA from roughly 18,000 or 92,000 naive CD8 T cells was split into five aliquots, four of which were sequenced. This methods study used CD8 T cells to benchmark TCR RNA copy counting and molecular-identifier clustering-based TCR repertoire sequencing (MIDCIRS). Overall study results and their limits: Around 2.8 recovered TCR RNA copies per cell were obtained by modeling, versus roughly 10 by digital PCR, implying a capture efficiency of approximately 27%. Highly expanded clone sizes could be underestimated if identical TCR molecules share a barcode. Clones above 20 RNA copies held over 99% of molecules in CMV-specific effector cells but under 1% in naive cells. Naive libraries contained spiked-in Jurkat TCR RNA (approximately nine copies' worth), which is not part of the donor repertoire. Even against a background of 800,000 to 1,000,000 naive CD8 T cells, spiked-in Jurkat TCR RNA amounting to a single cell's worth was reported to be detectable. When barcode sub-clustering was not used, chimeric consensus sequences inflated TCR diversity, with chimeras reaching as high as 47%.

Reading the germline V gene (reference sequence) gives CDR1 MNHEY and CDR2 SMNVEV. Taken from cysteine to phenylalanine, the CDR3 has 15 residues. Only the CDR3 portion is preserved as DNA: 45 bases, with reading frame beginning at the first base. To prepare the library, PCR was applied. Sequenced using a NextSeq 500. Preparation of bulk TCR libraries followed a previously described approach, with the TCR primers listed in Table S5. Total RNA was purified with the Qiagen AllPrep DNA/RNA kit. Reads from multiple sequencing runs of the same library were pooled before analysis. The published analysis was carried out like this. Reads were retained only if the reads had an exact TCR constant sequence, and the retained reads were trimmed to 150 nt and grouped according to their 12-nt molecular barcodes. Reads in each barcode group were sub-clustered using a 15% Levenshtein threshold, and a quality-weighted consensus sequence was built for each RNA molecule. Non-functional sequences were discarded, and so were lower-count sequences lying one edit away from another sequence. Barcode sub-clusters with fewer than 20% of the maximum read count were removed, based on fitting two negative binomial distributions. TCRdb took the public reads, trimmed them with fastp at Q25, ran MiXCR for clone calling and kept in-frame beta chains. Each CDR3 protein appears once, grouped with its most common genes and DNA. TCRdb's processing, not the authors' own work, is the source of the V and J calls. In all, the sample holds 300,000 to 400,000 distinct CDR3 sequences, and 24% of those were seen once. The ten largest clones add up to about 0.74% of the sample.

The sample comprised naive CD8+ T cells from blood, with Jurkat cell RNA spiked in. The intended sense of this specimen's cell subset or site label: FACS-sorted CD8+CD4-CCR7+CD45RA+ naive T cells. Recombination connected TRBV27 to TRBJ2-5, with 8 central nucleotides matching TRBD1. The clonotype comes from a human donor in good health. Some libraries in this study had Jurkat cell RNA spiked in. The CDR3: CVSSLRQGLRETQYF. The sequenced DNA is TGTGTCAGCAGTTTAAGACAGGGGTTACGGGAGACCCAGTACTTC.